This TCR beta chain was recorded in a study of cytomegalovirus exposure and HLA in healthy donors. Details on this clone: Its antigen is unidentified.

The CDR3 covers 15 residues. Trimming took 5 bases from V and 1 from J; bases not matched to a gene: 5. Germline CDR1 MGHDK, CDR2 SYGVNS. Findings of the study overall: V- and J-gene trimming in TCR beta was tied to a missense DCLRE1C variant by an analysis performed later. A highly shared variant cluster was judged a likely technical artifact. A later analysis found common viral pathogens apparently linked to several of the most significant clusters. Some V segments, including TRBV6-2 and TRBV6-3, were excluded as indistinguishable.

Use of 60 Vbeta and 13 Jbeta primers characterized the PCR. Sequencing used immunoSEQ multiplex PCR; TCRdb keeps in-frame clones, though not all of them. The sample contains some 180,000 clones, roughly 70% of which appear only once. The sequence was collected from a woman aged 25 to 39 in good health and CMV-seronegative. Material for sequencing was PBMCs. The chain joins TRBV25-1 to TRBJ1-1; 9 nucleotides match TRBD1. DNA for the CDR3: TGTGCCAGCAGTAACTCGGGACAGGGGAACACTGAAGCTTTCTTT. Amino acids: CASSNSGQGNTEAFF.